Following are 20 T cell receptor beta chains from one sample sequenced in a study of Ad26.COV2.S vaccination and SARS-CoV-2 variants (TCRdb year 2021). Receptor libraries were prepared by the immunoSEQ multiplex PCR assay. Sourced from immuneACCESS, this table was stored by TCRdb with only in-frame sequences that have V and J called. A share of the clones is absent; for the studies checked, an unresolved V gene accounts for under half, and the remainder has no known explanation. The sample includes about 480,000 clones, with 87% observed a single time. The ten largest account for roughly 13% of the sample. Explained via the paper, the treatment or condition label denotes: around 19 received Ad26.COV2.S at low or high dose, single or two shots; roughly five received placebo; per-sample allocation not given. Repertoires of vaccine and placebo recipients were sequenced from samples collected on day 63 after the first injection.

Sequenced here: peripheral blood, sampled in a trial of Ad26.COV2.S vaccine versus placebo. The source of these receptors is a person aged 18 to 59 who received the Ad26.COV2.S COVID-19 vaccine or a placebo.

This rearrangement joins TRBV29-1 to TRBJ2-5; the match to TRBD2 covers 9 bases. Germline CDR1 reads SQVTM; CDR2 reads ANQGSEA. This CDR3 has 12 amino acids. V was pared by 5 bases and J by 6 bases, with 4 bases of the junction left unmatched. In DNA form, the CDR3 reads TGCAGCGTTCGGACTAGCGAGAAGACCCAGTACTTC. This sequence encodes CSVRTSEKTQYF.

The chain links TRBV4-3 to TRBJ2-3, with TRBD2 matching over 12 bases. After removal of 1 base from V and 3 bases from J, the junction contained 5 bases not matched to a gene. Germline-derived CDR1 and CDR2 are LGHNA and YSLEER. The CDR3 runs to 17 residues. The CDR3 DNA reads as TGCGCCAGCAGCCAAGGACCTACTAGCGGGGGGACAGATACGCAGTATTTT. Residues: CASSQGPTSGGTDTQYF.

V is TRBV7-2 and J is TRBJ2-1, with a weak D call TRBD2 (6 bases). CDR1 SGHTA and CDR2 FQGNSA come from the germline V gene. V was trimmed by 1 base and J by 9 bases, leaving 10 bases between them. CDR3 length: 13 residues. Here the CDR3 reads CASSLGLAREQFF. CDR3 nucleotides: TGTGCCAGCAGCTTAGGTCTAGCGCGTGAGCAGTTCTTC. The whole variable domain, remainder taken from reference TRBV7-2 and TRBJ2-1, is GAGVSQSPSNKVTEKGKDVELRCDPISGHTALYWYRQSLGQGLEFLIYFQGNSAPDKSGLPSDRFSAERTGGSVSTLTIQRTQQEDSAVYLCASSLGLAREQFFGPGTRLTVL.

This clone is a singleton in its sample. The chain combines TRBV15 with TRBJ2-1, with 8 bases fitting TRBD2. The ends lost 3 bases at V and 2 bases at J; junction bases unmatched: 3. Germline V gene data show CDR1 as LNHNV and CDR2 as YYDKDF (reference sequence). This CDR3 comprises 15 residues. The CDR3 nucleotides are TGTGCCACCAGCAGTCCGGGAGGGCCCTACAATGAGCAGTTCTTC. Translating gives CATSSPGGPYNEQFF. Looking up the rest from reference TRBV15 and TRBJ2-1 gives the full variable domain: DAMVIQNPRYQVTQFGKPVTLSCSQTLNHNVMYWYQQKSSQAPKLLFHYYDKDFNNEADTPDNFQSRRPNTSFCFLDIRSPGLGDTAMYLCATSSPGGPYNEQFFGPGTRLTVL.

The V call is TRBV28, the J call TRBJ1-2; tentative D call: TRBD1 (5 bases). Per germline, CDR1 MDHEN and CDR2 SYDVKM. Trimming removed 3 bases at V and 7 bases at J, with 12 bases between. This CDR3 is 13 amino acids long. The CDR3: CASSFGQGLGYTF. Written as DNA, the CDR3 is TGTGCCAGCAGTTTTGGGCAGGGTCTTGGCTACACCTTC.

This clone was seen a single time. The DNA for the CDR3 is TGTGCCAGCAGTGAAGACGGGCTCGTAAACACCGGGGAGCTGTTTTTT. Translating gives CASSEDGLVNTGELFF. This chain joins TRBV25-1 and TRBJ2-2; unclear D gene. This CDR3 has 16 residues. The germline V and J ends were trimmed by 2 bases and 2 bases, with 12 bases remaining between them. Germline-derived CDR1 and CDR2 are MGHDK and SYGVNS.

This clone was picked up many times. The V call is TRBV5-6, the J call TRBJ1-1; D not certain. V lost 2 bases to trimming and J lost 0 bases, with 20 bases between them. Per the germline V gene, CDR1 is SGHDT and CDR2 is YYEEEE. The CDR3 has 18 amino acids. CDR3: CASSFIVRTANLNTEAFF. As DNA, the CDR3 is TGTGCCAGCAGCTTCATTGTCCGGACTGCTAACCTGAACACTGAAGCTTTCTTT.

The chain combines TRBV28 with TRBJ1-5; the D gene is possibly TRBD1 (6 bases). CDR1 is MDHEN and CDR2 is SYDVKM in the germline V gene. Trimming cost V 3 bases and J 0 bases, with 21 bases left between them. The CDR3 contains 19 residues. The CDR3: CASSLPVPGAAGSNQPQHF. In DNA form, the CDR3 reads TGTGCCAGCAGTTTGCCCGTACCGGGGGCCGCGGGTAGCAATCAGCCCCAGCATTTT.

This chain links TRBV3-1 (or the pseudogene TRBV3-2) with TRBJ2-3, with 8 positions matching TRBD2. V was pared by 2 bases and J by 6 bases, with 7 bases of the junction left unmatched. The CDR3 loop spans 15 amino acids. Germline-derived CDR1 and CDR2 are LGHDT and YNNKEL (reference sequence). DNA for the CDR3: TGTGCCAGCAGCCAACGTGCGGGAGGTTATGATACGCAGTATTTT. Translating gives CASSQRAGGYDTQYF.

The gene calls are TRBV10-3 and TRBJ2-1; TRBD2 matches at 12 bases. The junction had 10 bases not matched to a gene; V was cut back by 10 bases and J by 9 bases. From germline, CDR1 is ENHRY and CDR2 SYGVKD. The CDR3 is 14 amino acids. The chain's CDR3 is CATVTSGSYSEQFF. In DNA form, the CDR3 reads TGTGCCACGGTGACTAGCGGGAGTTATAGTGAGCAGTTCTTC.

The rearrangement links TRBV21-1 to TRBJ2-7; the table's TRBD1 call for D was not verified on the DNA. TRBV21-1 is termed a pseudogene. This CDR3 contains 17 residues. The CDR3, as DNA: TGTGCCAGCAGCTTCCTATTGGGGACAGGCCTATCCTACGAGCAGTACTTC. As protein: CASSFLLGTGLSYEQYF.

The CDR3: CASSLFGAEKLFF. DNA of the CDR3: TGCGCCAGCAGCTTGTTTGGGGCCGAAAAACTGTTTTTT. The chain combines TRBV5-1 with TRBJ1-4; the D gene is possibly TRBD1 (5 bases). Looked up from germline, CDR1 is SGHRS and CDR2 is YFSETQ. V shed 1 base and J shed 8 bases, with 9 bases lying between them. The CDR3 loop spans 13 amino acids. The full variable domain, its missing parts supplied by reference TRBV5-1 and TRBJ1-4, is KAGVTQTPRYLIKTRGQQVTLSCSPISGHRSVSWYQQTPGQGLQFLFEYFSETQRNKGNFPGRFSGRQFSNSRSEMNVSTLELGDSALYLCASSLFGAEKLFFGSGTQLSVL.

V gene TRBV19 combines with J gene TRBJ2-1; 8 positions agree with TRBD2. The junction had 14 bases not matched to a gene; V was cut back by 1 base and J by 9 bases. Germline CDR1 and CDR2: LNHDA and SQIVND (reference sequence). This CDR3 region has 17 residues. This CDR3 is CASSIVLLAVNDGEQFF. As DNA, the CDR3 is TGTGCCAGTAGTATAGTACTACTAGCGGTAAACGACGGTGAGCAGTTCTTC.

The chain is built from TRBV7-9 and TRBJ1-2, with D possibly being TRBD1 (5 bases). Germline CDR1 reads SEHNR; CDR2 reads FQNEAQ (reference sequence). V lost 5 bases and J lost 1, with 14 bases in between. This CDR3 region has 15 residues. The CDR3 DNA reads TGTGCCAGCAGCCCCTGGAGAGGGGTTAACTATGGCTACACCTTC. Translated, it gives CASSPWRGVNYGYTF. Based on the CDR3 plus reference TRBV7-9 and TRBJ1-2, the full variable domain is DTGVSQNPRHKITKRGQNVTFRCDPISEHNRLYWYRQTLGQGPEFLTYFQNEAQLEKSRLLSDRFSAERPKGSFSTLEIQRTEQGDSAMYLCASSPWRGVNYGYTFGSGTRLTVV.

This chain connects TRBV7-3 to TRBJ1-1; D call uncertain. V dropped 2 bases and J dropped 2 bases, with 9 bases sitting between them. There are 14 residues in the CDR3. Germline loops: CDR1 SGHTA, CDR2 FQGTGA. CDR3 nucleotides: TGTGCCAGCAGCTTAGATCGGGTAAACACTGAAGCTTTCTTT. It specifies CASSLDRVNTEAFF.

The chain is built from TRBV29-1 and TRBJ1-1; no firm D call. With 4 bases removed from V and 7 bases from J, the gap between germline ends came to 13 bases. This CDR3 spans 12 amino acids. The V gene's germline CDR1 is SQVTM and CDR2 ANQGSEA. DNA for the CDR3: TGCAGCGTTGTATTATGGCAGAATGAAGCTTTCTTT. This sequence encodes CSVVLWQNEAFF. Filled out from reference TRBV29-1 and TRBJ1-1, the complete variable domain reads SAVISQKPSRDICQRGTSLTIQCQVDSQVTMMFWYRQQPGQSLTLIATANQGSEATYESGFVIDKFPISRPNLTFSTLTVSNMSPEDSSIYLCSVVLWQNEAFFGQGTRLTVV.

The chain combines TRBV30 with TRBJ1-1; D not certain. V was trimmed by 1 base and J by 7 bases, leaving 16 bases between them. Per the germline V gene, CDR1 is GTSNPN and CDR2 is SVGIG (reference sequence). CDR3 length: 14 amino acids. The CDR3 loop reads CAWSEPVMKDEAFF. In DNA form, the CDR3 reads TGTGCCTGGAGTGAGCCCGTCATGAAGGATGAAGCTTTCTTT.

This rearrangement joins TRBV11-1 to TRBJ2-1; D gene uncertain. The CDR3 length is 14 residues. Germline values: CDR1 SGHAT, CDR2 FQDESV (reference sequence). Trimming removed 5 bases from V and 5 bases from J, with 13 bases in between. This chain's CDR3 is CASSQYGQNNEQFF. CDR3 sequence (DNA): TGTGCCAGCAGCCAATACGGCCAAAACAATGAGCAGTTCTTC.

The V gene is TRBV29-1, the J gene TRBJ1-1; TRBD1 is a possible D gene (5 bases). This CDR3 spans 15 amino acids. Germline V gives CDR1 SQVTM, CDR2 ANQGSEA. V was trimmed by 5 bases and J by 4 bases, leaving 20 bases between them. For the CDR3, the DNA is TGCAGCGTTCTTGGGACGGCAGACTTGGGCACTGAAGCTTTCTTT. Protein product: CSVLGTADLGTEAFF.

This chain uses TRBV12-3 or TRBV12-4 with TRBJ1-2; weak D call: TRBD1 (5 bases). V lost 6 bases, J lost 4 bases, and 9 bases lay in between. The CDR3 is 12 residues long. The CDR3 DNA sequence: TGTGCCAGCAGCCGGACATCCTATGGCTACACCTTC. The encoded protein is CASSRTSYGYTF.